Shown below are 9 T cell receptor beta chains from a single sample sequenced in a study of cytomegalovirus exposure and HLA in healthy donors. The primer mix had 60 Vbeta and 13 Jbeta primers. This table comes from immunoSEQ multiplex PCR, and its TCRdb copy is limited to in-frame clones, with some not included. The sample holds around 72,000 clones; around 64% are singletons and the top ten take roughly a fifth. Source material: PBMCs. Receptors originate from a middle-aged man in good health and CMV-seropositive.

The CDR3 sequence is CASSPQSGQGISYTF. CDR3 nucleotide sequence: TGTGCCAGCTCACCACAATCGGGCCAGGGTATTAGCTACACCTTC. The chain carries TRBV18 and TRBJ1-2; TRBD1 is a possible D gene (5 bases). This CDR3 has 15 residues. Trimming stripped 1 base from V and 9 bases from J, with 18 bases between. Germline CDR1 and CDR2: KGHSH and LQKENI.

The chain employs TRBV9 and TRBJ2-3; D is possibly TRBD2 (7 bases). The CDR3 spans 17 residues. V was shortened by 0 bases and J by 1 base, with 15 bases between the two germline ends. CDR1 is SGDLS, CDR2 YYNGEE, per germline. In nucleotides, the CDR3 is TGTGCCAGCAGCGTAGTAGGCTGGGGGGGGCGCACAGATACGCAGTATTTT. Its protein is CASSVVGWGGRTDTQYF.

J is TRBJ1-2 and V is TRBV29-1; no firm D call. CDR1 SQVTM and CDR2 ANQGSEA come from the germline V gene. This CDR3 is 12 amino acids long. The CDR3 here is CSARDFDGGYTF. CDR3 sequence (DNA): TGCAGTGCCCGGGATTTCGATGGCGGCTACACCTTC.

This clone has a handful of counts. This chain uses TRBV28 with TRBJ1-1; 9 bases line up with TRBD1. V trimming: 7 bases; J trimming: 3 bases; junction bases outside the gene matches: 3. The CDR3 length is 13 residues. Germline CDR1 reads MDHEN; CDR2 reads SYDVKM. Here the CDR3 reads CASNRGRYTEAFF. Written as DNA, the CDR3 is TGTGCCAGCAACAGGGGGCGGTACACTGAAGCTTTCTTT. Together with reference TRBV28 and TRBJ1-1, the CDR3 gives the full variable domain: DVKVTQSSRYLVKRTGEKVFLECVQDMDHENMFWYRQDPGLGLRLIYFSYDVKMKEKGDIPEGYSVSREKKERFSLILESASTNQTSMYLCASNRGRYTEAFFGQGTRLTVV.

The rearrangement uses TRBV11-2 and TRBJ2-5, with 9 bases matching TRBD2. Germline-derived CDR1 and CDR2 are SGHAT and FQNNGV. CDR3 length: 15 residues. V was pared by 3 bases and J by 5 bases, with 7 bases of the junction left unmatched. The CDR3 loop is CASSFRAGGEETQYF. The CDR3 nucleotides are TGTGCCAGCAGCTTCAGAGCGGGGGGCGAGGAGACCCAGTACTTC.

The V call is TRBV7-9, the J call TRBJ2-5; 8 nucleotides line up with TRBD2. Germline CDR1 reads SEHNR; CDR2 reads FQNEAQ (reference sequence). The CDR3 totals 13 residues. Trimming at V came to 5 bases and at J to 5 bases, leaving 4 bases not matched to a gene. CDR3 DNA: TGTGCCAGCAGCGCAAGCGGGGGTGAGACCCAGTACTTC. This translates into CASSASGGETQYF.

V gene TRBV6-5 combines with J gene TRBJ2-7; D uncertain. Looked up from germline, CDR1 is MNHEY and CDR2 is SVGAGI. V lost 2 bases and J 6 bases, leaving 11 bases between the germline ends. This CDR3 is 13 amino acids long. The CDR3 loop is CASSYGYSSEQYF. CDR3 nucleotides: TGTGCCAGCAGTTACGGGTACAGCTCCGAGCAGTACTTC.

CDR3 DNA: TGTGCCACCACGGGGAATAGCACCGGGGAGCTGTTTTTT. Protein: CATTGNSTGELFF. The V call is TRBV15, the J call TRBJ2-2; D might be TRBD2 (5 bases). CDR1 LNHNV and CDR2 YYDKDF come from the germline V gene (reference sequence). V dropped 7 bases and J dropped 4 bases, with 10 bases sitting between them. CDR3 size: 13 residues.

A single count supports this clone. The chain employs TRBV6-1 and TRBJ2-7, with 8 bases matching TRBD2. CDR3 length: 16 residues. CDR1 and CDR2 (germline): MNHNS, SASEGT. Unmatched junction bases numbered 8, after V lost 1 base and J lost 3 bases. CDR3 nucleotides: TGTGCCAGCAGTGAAGGTCCGGGACTAGATAGCTACGAGCAGTACTTC. This sequence encodes CASSEGPGLDSYEQYF.